Listed here are 10 T cell receptor beta chains from one sample, sequenced in a study of T cell responses to AZD1222 COVID-19 vaccine. The assay was immunoSEQ multiplex PCR, and TCRdb's table has in-frame clones only and misses some. In the table there are roughly 170,000 clones, 94% of which are singletons. The sample here was peripheral blood, taken 28 days after the second AZD1222 dose. The receptors here all came from an adult who received the AZD1222 COVID-19 vaccine.

This clone has a single count. The chain has TRBV7-9 and TRBJ2-7; no clear D gene. CDR1 SEHNR and CDR2 FQNEAQ come from the germline V gene (reference sequence). The germline V and J ends were trimmed by 1 base and 5 bases, with 9 bases remaining between them. The CDR3 is 13 amino acids. CDR3 sequence (DNA): TGTGCCAGCAGCTTAGATAGTAGGGACGAGCAGTACTTC. This sequence encodes CASSLDSRDEQYF.

This chain connects TRBV6-5 to TRBJ1-2; 9 nucleotides align to TRBD1. Per the germline V gene, CDR1 is MNHEY and CDR2 is SVGAGI. V trimming: 8 bases; J trimming: 3 bases; junction bases outside the gene matches: 4. The CDR3 sequence is 13 residues long. The CDR3 bases are TGTGCCAGCGGACGGGACAGGGACTATGGCTACACCTTC. Its translation is CASGRDRDYGYTF.

The J gene is TRBJ1-2, the V gene TRBV3-1 (or the pseudogene TRBV3-2); 7 bases map to TRBD1. This CDR3 is 17 amino acids long. Germline V gene data show CDR1 as LGHDT and CDR2 as YNNKEL (reference sequence). V lost 4 bases to trimming and J lost 2 bases; unmatched junction nucleotides: 13. CDR3: CASSRQVGGRVNYGYTF. The DNA for the CDR3 is TGTGCCAGCAGCCGACAAGTAGGGGGCAGGGTAAACTATGGCTACACCTTC.

V gene TRBV7-8 combines with J gene TRBJ1-3; possibly TRBD1 for D (5 bases). The germline CDR1 and CDR2 sequences are SGHVS and FQNEAQ. V lost 0 bases, J lost 9 bases, and 18 bases lay in between. This CDR3 is built from 16 residues. The CDR3 bases are TGTGCCAGCAGCTTAGCATGGCGTCCACCGGGGGTCACCATATATTTT. This encodes CASSLAWRPPGVTIYF.

This chain joins TRBV27 and TRBJ1-2, with 10 bases aligning to TRBD1. The germline CDR1 and CDR2 sequences are MNHEY and SMNVEV (reference sequence). V lost 4 bases, J lost 2 bases, and 1 base stayed unmatched. This CDR3 is 14 amino acids long. The CDR3 protein is CASSSGQGNYGYTF. The CDR3 region has the DNA TGTGCCAGCAGTTCGGGACAGGGGAACTATGGCTACACCTTC.

This chain links TRBV19 with TRBJ1-4, with 7 bases lining up with TRBD1. The V and J ends lost 6 bases and 8 bases, in that order; junction bases with no gene match: 9. The CDR3 totals 14 residues. Germline CDR1 LNHDA, CDR2 SQIVND (reference sequence). The CDR3 loop reads CASRTGRGVEKLFF. CDR3 bases: TGTGCCAGTAGGACAGGGAGGGGCGTCGAAAAACTGTTTTTT.

V and J are TRBV11-3 and TRBJ1-1, with a tentative D call TRBD1 (6 bases). This CDR3 has 16 amino acids. Trimming removed 2 bases at V and 4 bases at J, with 17 bases between. Germline values: CDR1 SGHNT, CDR2 YENEEA. CDR3 nucleotide sequence: TGTGCCAGCAGCTTACTTTTCCAGGGGTCGGGCACTGAAGCTTTCTTT. Protein product: CASSLLFQGSGTEAFF.

This clone was detected only once. The V and J genes are TRBV7-8 and TRBJ2-2, with D possibly being TRBD1 (6 bases). The germline gives CDR1 SGHVS, CDR2 FQNEAQ. The germline V and J ends were trimmed by 5 bases and 5 bases, with 21 bases remaining between them. The CDR3 extends over 17 amino acids. CDR3: CASSQYWGQTTTGELFF. The CDR3 DNA reads TGTGCCAGCAGCCAGTACTGGGGGCAGACTACGACCGGGGAGCTGTTTTTT. The complete variable domain, with remaining parts taken from reference TRBV7-8 and TRBJ2-2, reads GAGVSQSPRYKVAKRGQDVALRCDPISGHVSLFWYQQALGQGPEFLTYFQNEAQLDKSGLPSDRFFAERPEGSVSTLKIQRTQQEDSAVYLCASSQYWGQTTTGELFFGEGSRLTVL.

The rearrangement links TRBV7-9 to TRBJ2-3; TRBD1 agrees at 10 bases. This CDR3 has 16 residues. V gave up 5 bases and J gave up 4 bases; unmatched junction bases: 9. Per the germline V gene, CDR1 is SEHNR and CDR2 is FQNEAQ (reference sequence). The CDR3 bases are TGTGCCAGCAGCCTTTCCGGGACAGGGGACTCAGATACGCAGTATTTT. It yields the protein CASSLSGTGDSDTQYF.

This chain uses TRBV28 with TRBJ1-1; D gene uncertain. This CDR3 contains 16 residues. Germline CDR1 reads MDHEN; CDR2 reads SYDVKM. With 5 bases removed from V and 3 bases from J, the gap between germline ends came to 19 bases. In nucleotides, the CDR3 is TGTGCCAGCAGTCCCCCTTATACAACTCTGGACACTGAAGCTTTCTTT. Residues: CASSPPYTTLDTEAFF.